This T cell receptor (beta chain) appears in the sequencing data of a study of T cell responses to AZD1222 COVID-19 vaccine. Whole-study context: Second doses that came at about 4 or about 12 weeks were put together.

Study-wide points: There were mostly white British donors and more females than males, and clonal diversity was possibly underestimated.

As regards this clone: Its antigen is not known.

The germline V gene has CDR1 GTSNPN and CDR2 SVGIG (reference sequence). The CDR3 is 14 residues long. Between the trimmed V and J ends, which lost 7 bases and 4 bases, there was a span of 19 bases. Method: immunoSEQ multiplex PCR; TCRdb's copy keeps in-frame clones and lacks some. The sample consists of about 88,000 clones, 92% of them appearing once. The material was peripheral blood, obtained on day 0 of AZD1222 vaccination. This TCR came from an adult in good health. This sequence joins TRBV30 and TRBJ1-2; a possible D gene is TRBD1 (6 bases). The CDR3 is CALSGTTLLYGYTF. The CDR3 DNA sequence: TGTGCCTTATCCGGGACAACCTTGCTCTATGGCTACACCTTC.